The 10 T cell receptor beta chains listed next were all sequenced from one sample in a study of T cell responses to AZD1222 COVID-19 vaccine. Profiled with immunoSEQ multiplex PCR; TCRdb holds only in-frame clones, not every one. Of 100,000 to 150,000 clones listed, approximately 89% are singletons. The sample was peripheral blood, taken on day 0 of AZD1222 vaccination. These receptors originate from an adult in good health.

This chain joins TRBV2 and TRBJ1-1; tentatively, D is TRBD1 (5 bases). Trimming shortened V by 4 bases and J by 0 bases, and 18 bases separated the two germline ends. This CDR3 contains 17 residues. Germline lookup yields CDR1 SNHLY and CDR2 FYNNEI. CDR3 DNA: TGTGCCAGCAGTGGAGGCCCGCCAGGGACCATGAACACTGAAGCTTTCTTT. Encoded protein: CASSGGPPGTMNTEAFF.

V gene TRBV18 combines with J gene TRBJ2-3; the match to TRBD2 covers 7 bases. The CDR3 is made up of 15 amino acids. The V gene's germline CDR1 is KGHSH and CDR2 LQKENI. V gave up 2 bases and J gave up 4 bases; unmatched junction bases: 6. The CDR3 protein is CASSPGGGSADTQYF. The CDR3 DNA follows: TGTGCCAGCTCACCAGGGGGGGGGTCGGCAGATACGCAGTATTTT.

V and J are TRBV15 and TRBJ2-7; D is unclear. Germline CDR1 LNHNV, CDR2 YYDKDF (reference sequence). Trimming left V 3 bases short and J 5 bases short, with 17 bases between. This CDR3 is built from 15 residues. This CDR3 is CATSSLSPLNDEQYF. DNA of the CDR3: TGTGCCACCAGCAGTCTCTCACCCCTCAACGACGAGCAGTACTTC.

The gene calls are TRBV7-9 and TRBJ1-2; 7 bases match TRBD1. V gave up 4 bases and J gave up 8 bases; unmatched junction bases: 4. The germline CDR1 and CDR2 sequences are SEHNR and FQNEAQ (reference sequence). The CDR3 is 12 amino acids. The CDR3 spells CASSSTGNGYTF. CDR3 DNA: TGTGCCAGCAGCTCGACAGGGAACGGCTACACCTTC. The full variable domain, with the rest looked up from reference TRBV7-9 and TRBJ1-2, is DTGVSQNPRHKITKRGQNVTFRCDPISEHNRLYWYRQTLGQGPEFLTYFQNEAQLEKSRLLSDRFSAERPKGSFSTLEIQRTEQGDSAMYLCASSSTGNGYTFGSGTRLTVV.

V and J are TRBV11-2 and TRBJ1-1; D gene unclear. Trimming cost V 1 base and J 0 bases, with 9 bases left between them. In germline, CDR1 is SGHAT, CDR2 FQNNGV. CDR3 length: 15 residues. This CDR3 is CASSLAWVLNTEAFF. The CDR3 nucleotides read TGTGCCAGCAGCTTAGCTTGGGTTTTGAACACTGAAGCTTTCTTT.

The chain employs TRBV10-3 and TRBJ1-2; no reliable D call. This CDR3 contains 12 residues. The germline CDR1 and CDR2 sequences are ENHRY and SYGVKD. Trimming cost V 11 bases and J 1 base, with 11 bases left between them. The CDR3 region has the DNA TGTGCCCCTGCGGCGGTTAACTATGGCTACACCTTC. This sequence encodes CAPAAVNYGYTF.

V is TRBV5-1 and J is TRBJ2-1; TRBD2 aligns across 8 bases. The ends lost 4 bases at V and 5 bases at J; junction bases unmatched: 11. The CDR3 is 16 residues long. In germline, CDR1 is SGHRS, CDR2 YFSETQ. Here the CDR3 DNA reads TGCGCCAGCAGCGGGGGCGTGGCGGGAGGCCACAATGAGCAGTTCTTC. Residues: CASSGGVAGGHNEQFF.

The CDR3 bases are TGTGCCAGCAGCTTAAGGGGGAGGAGAACTGAAGCTTTCTTT. The encoded protein is CASSLRGRRTEAFF. The chain couples TRBV11-1 to TRBJ1-1; D possibly corresponds to TRBD1 (6 bases). The CDR3 runs to 14 residues. Germline CDR1 and CDR2: SGHAT and FQDESV (reference sequence). Trimming left V 2 bases short and J 5 bases short, with 12 bases between.

The V and J genes are TRBV9 and TRBJ2-1; 9 positions agree with TRBD1. The J segment lost 11 bases and the V segment lost 3 bases, leaving 12 bases of the junction unmatched. The CDR3 is 15 amino acids. Germline V gene sequence: CDR1 SGDLS, CDR2 YYNGEE. Written as DNA, the CDR3 is TGTGCCAGCAGCGACCTGGGACAGGGTGGCCTTCAGCAGTTCTTC. This encodes CASSDLGQGGLQQFF.

This clone has more than one count but fewer than ten. The chain employs TRBV19 and TRBJ1-1; D call uncertain. This CDR3 has 12 residues. CDR1 is LNHDA, CDR2 SQIVND, per germline (reference sequence). V lost 9 bases, J lost 5 bases, and 13 bases lay in between. The CDR3 is CASIAGGTEAFF. CDR3 in DNA: TGTGCCAGCATAGCCGGAGGAACTGAAGCTTTCTTT.